This T cell receptor beta chain was identified during a study of CD8+CD57+ T cells in acquired aplastic anemia. Study-level background: The mean DNA yield obtained from sorted CD4+ and CD8+ cells came to about 3.2 ug.

Broader study findings: Patients and controls turned out to have roughly 31 CD8+ CDR3 sequences in common. Levels of CD8+ Simpson's diversity were not significantly distinct in patients versus controls.

As concerns this clonotype: Its antigen is not identified.

Genomic DNA, serving as template, underwent TCR beta VDJ and CDR3 profiling. TCRdb re-called the reads through MiXCR, storing one row per CDR3 protein. Among approximately 130,000 distinct CDR3 sequences listed, under 60% were seen once. Trimming took 4 bases from V and 11 from J; bases not matched to a gene: 3. The CDR3 covers 14 residues. Looked up from germline, CDR1 is SNHLY and CDR2 is FYNNEI. Patients selected for sequencing had displayed CD8+CD57+ cell expansion by flow cytometry. Patient blood was sampled before any therapy had been received. The origin of this receptor is a human donor with aplastic anemia. The J gene is TRBJ2-3, the V gene TRBV2, with 16 bases aligning to TRBD2. Sequences were obtained from sorted CD4+, CD8+, or CD8+CD57+ T cells (not recorded which) from PBMCs. The CDR3 reads CASSAGTSGRGQYF. DNA of the CDR3: TGTGCCAGCAGTGCGGGGACTAGCGGGAGGGGGCAGTATTTT.